The rows below give T cell receptor beta chains drawn from one sample of a study of blood T cell repertoires in COVID-19. Produced via immunoSEQ multiplex PCR; TCRdb's table is partial and in-frame only. In the table there are 130,000 or so clones, 75% to 90% of which are singletons. Sequenced sample: peripheral blood. Receptors originate from a man between 60 and 75 years old with COVID-19, enrolled during active disease. Each CDR3 is given with its conserved first and last residue. A D gene is named only where the DNA matches it firmly. Not every row has a clone size; where given, it reads once, few, many or a size class.

v_call: TRBV27; clone_size: NA; d_call: NA; j_call: TRBJ1-3; cdr3_nt: TGTGCCAGCAGTTTAAATGTAGGAGGGTTGAAAGGAAACACCATATATTTT; cdr3_aa: CASSLNVGGLKGNTIYF
v_call: TRBV7-9; clone_size: NA; d_call: TRBD1; j_call: TRBJ1-1; cdr3_nt: TGTGCCAGCAGTAAACAGGGGGAGAGCACTGAAGCTTTCTTT; cdr3_aa: CASSKQGESTEAFF
v_call: TRBV9; clone_size: once; d_call: TRBD1; j_call: TRBJ1-2; cdr3_nt: TGTGCCAGCAGCGTAGCCGCAGAGGGACAGGGTGGTCGAGTATGGTATGGCTACACCTTC; cdr3_aa: CASSVAAEGQGGRVWYGYTF
v_call: TRBV19; clone_size: NA; d_call: TRBD1; j_call: TRBJ1-2; cdr3_nt: TGTGCCAGTAGTACCCTGGACAGGCTGAGTACGGTCACCTTC; cdr3_aa: CASSTLDRLSTVTF
v_call: TRBV5-4; clone_size: NA; d_call: TRBD1; j_call: TRBJ1-2; cdr3_nt: TGTGCCAGCAAGTTCTCGGGACAGAACTATGGCTACACCTTC; cdr3_aa: CASKFSGQNYGYTF
v_call: TRBV27; clone_size: few; d_call: TRBD2; j_call: TRBJ2-7; cdr3_nt: TGTGCCAGCAGTCGCGGGACTAAATTGTCCTACGAGCAGTACTTC; cdr3_aa: CASSRGTKLSYEQYF
v_call: TRBV9; clone_size: NA; d_call: TRBD1; j_call: TRBJ1-2; cdr3_nt: TGTGCCAGCAGCCGGGACAGTGACTATGGCTACACCTTC; cdr3_aa: CASSRDSDYGYTF
v_call: TRBV6-5; clone_size: NA; d_call: TRBD1; j_call: TRBJ1-2; cdr3_nt: TGTGCCAGCAGTTCGGGACAGGGGCCGTATCTCTATGGCTACACCTTC; cdr3_aa: CASSSGQGPYLYGYTF
v_call: TRBV7-3; clone_size: once; d_call: TRBD2; j_call: TRBJ2-7; cdr3_nt: TGTGCCAGCAGCCGGACTAGCGGGGGTAGCTACGAGCAGTACTTC; cdr3_aa: CASSRTSGGSYEQYF
v_call: TRBV25-1; clone_size: NA; d_call: NA; j_call: TRBJ1-1; cdr3_nt: TGTGCCAGCAGTGCTTACTCACAGGGTCGGACTGAAGCTTTCTTT; cdr3_aa: CASSAYSQGRTEAFF
v_call: TRBV18; clone_size: once; d_call: NA; j_call: TRBJ2-2; cdr3_nt: TGTGCCAGCTCACCCCCGGGCAGGGGTGTAGCCGGGGAGCTGTTTTTT; cdr3_aa: CASSPPGRGVAGELFF
v_call: TRBV9; clone_size: NA; d_call: TRBD1; j_call: TRBJ1-2; cdr3_nt: TGTGCCAGCAGCGCGGGACAGGTGAACTATGGCTACACCTTC; cdr3_aa: CASSAGQVNYGYTF
v_call: TRBV5-6; clone_size: NA; d_call: NA; j_call: TRBJ1-3; cdr3_nt: TGTGCCAGCAGCTTATACTCTGGAAACACCATATATTTT; cdr3_aa: CASSLYSGNTIYF
v_call: TRBV19; clone_size: NA; d_call: NA; j_call: TRBJ1-5; cdr3_nt: TGTGCCAGTAGTATAGGGGGGGTAAGCAATCAGCCCCAGCATTTT; cdr3_aa: CASSIGGVSNQPQHF
v_call: TRBV30; clone_size: NA; d_call: NA; j_call: TRBJ1-5; cdr3_nt: TGTGCCTGGAGTGTACGACAACAATATCAGCCCCAGCATTTT; cdr3_aa: CAWSVRQQYQPQHF
v_call: TRBV10-3; clone_size: NA; d_call: NA; j_call: TRBJ1-1; cdr3_nt: TGTGCCATCAGCCTACAGATGAACACTGAAGCTTTCTTT; cdr3_aa: CAISLQMNTEAFF
v_call: TRBV5-1; clone_size: NA; d_call: NA; j_call: TRBJ1-5; cdr3_nt: TGCGCCAGCAGCTTGTCGGGGGTTGGGCAGCCCCAGCATTTT; cdr3_aa: CASSLSGVGQPQHF
v_call: TRBV19; clone_size: NA; d_call: NA; j_call: TRBJ1-1; cdr3_nt: TGTGCCAGTAGTACCCCGGGGATGATGGGGAACACTGAAGCTTTCTTT; cdr3_aa: CASSTPGMMGNTEAFF
v_call: TRBV20-1; clone_size: NA; d_call: NA; j_call: TRBJ1-4; cdr3_nt: TGCAGTCCTAATGAGGGGGGGGCTAATGAAAAACTGTTTTTT; cdr3_aa: CSPNEGGANEKLFF
v_call: TRBV7-8; clone_size: NA; d_call: NA; j_call: TRBJ1-1; cdr3_nt: TGTGCCAGCAGCCCAGAGGGCGGGCGTAGCACTGAAGCTTTCTTT; cdr3_aa: CASSPEGGRSTEAFF
v_call: TRBV14; clone_size: NA; d_call: TRBD1; j_call: TRBJ1-2; cdr3_nt: TGTGCCAGCAGCCAAGTCCGACAGGGTGGCGGTGGCTACACCTTC; cdr3_aa: CASSQVRQGGGGYTF
v_call: TRBV7-9; clone_size: few; d_call: NA; j_call: TRBJ2-7; cdr3_nt: TGTGCCAGCAGCTTGCCCGGACTGCCCAAGCAGTACTTC; cdr3_aa: CASSLPGLPKQYF
v_call: TRBV15; clone_size: NA; d_call: NA; j_call: TRBJ2-7; cdr3_nt: TGTGCCACCAGCAGAGACCCCACCTACGAGCAGTACTTC; cdr3_aa: CATSRDPTYEQYF
v_call: TRBV14; clone_size: NA; d_call: TRBD2; j_call: TRBJ2-2; cdr3_nt: TGTGCCAGCAGCCATTGGCGGGGGGGCAACACCGGGGAGCTGTTTTTT; cdr3_aa: CASSHWRGGNTGELFF
v_call: TRBV7-2; clone_size: NA; d_call: NA; j_call: TRBJ2-7; cdr3_nt: TGTGCCAGCAGCTTATACGTCAGAATCTACGAGCAGTACTTC; cdr3_aa: CASSLYVRIYEQYF
v_call: TRBV28; clone_size: NA; d_call: NA; j_call: TRBJ2-5; cdr3_nt: TGTGCCACCGGTGGACAGCAAGAGACCCAGTACTTC; cdr3_aa: CATGGQQETQYF
v_call: TRBV5-8; clone_size: NA; d_call: NA; j_call: TRBJ1-4; cdr3_nt: TGTGCCAGCAGCTTTTTTTCAGAAAAACTGTTTTTT; cdr3_aa: CASSFFSEKLFF
v_call: TRBV5-6; clone_size: NA; d_call: NA; j_call: TRBJ1-2; cdr3_nt: TGTGCCAGCAGCTTGTCCTACGAGGAACCCATCTATGGCTACACCTTC; cdr3_aa: CASSLSYEEPIYGYTF
v_call: TRBV18; clone_size: once; d_call: NA; j_call: TRBJ1-4; cdr3_nt: TGTGCCAGCTCACCAGGGGCCACTAATGAAAAACTGTTTTTT; cdr3_aa: CASSPGATNEKLFF
v_call: TRBV19; clone_size: NA; d_call: NA; j_call: TRBJ2-1; cdr3_nt: TGTGCCAGTTCGGCCGGGACTCGGAACAATGAGCAGTTCTTC; cdr3_aa: CASSAGTRNNEQFF
v_call: TRBV24-1; clone_size: NA; d_call: TRBD1; j_call: TRBJ1-5; cdr3_nt: TGTGCCACCAGTGATCACCGGCAGGGGGATATGCAGCCCCAGCATTTT; cdr3_aa: CATSDHRQGDMQPQHF
v_call: TRBV25-1; clone_size: NA; d_call: TRBD1; j_call: TRBJ1-2; cdr3_nt: TGTGCCAGCAGTGTGGGGACAGGTCTAAGGGTTGGCTACACCTTC; cdr3_aa: CASSVGTGLRVGYTF
v_call: TRBV28; clone_size: few; d_call: TRBD1; j_call: TRBJ2-5; cdr3_nt: TGTGCCAGCAAGACACAGGGGCAAGAGACCCAGTACTTC; cdr3_aa: CASKTQGQETQYF
v_call: TRBV3-1/TRBV3-2; clone_size: NA; d_call: TRBD1; j_call: TRBJ1-1; cdr3_nt: TGTGCCAGCAGTAAACAGGGGGGAACTGAAGCTTTCTTT; cdr3_aa: CASSKQGGTEAFF
v_call: TRBV5-1; clone_size: NA; d_call: NA; j_call: TRBJ1-2; cdr3_nt: TGCGCCAGCAGCCCGGACAGTAACTATGGCTACACCTTC; cdr3_aa: CASSPDSNYGYTF
v_call: TRBV28; clone_size: NA; d_call: NA; j_call: TRBJ1-4; cdr3_nt: TGTGCCAGCAGTTTAAGGCAGGGGCCGGAAAAACTGTTTTTT; cdr3_aa: CASSLRQGPEKLFF
v_call: TRBV5-4; clone_size: NA; d_call: NA; j_call: TRBJ1-2; cdr3_nt: TGTGCCAGCAGCTCTACAGGGTTTGGCTACACCTTC; cdr3_aa: CASSSTGFGYTF
v_call: TRBV7-8; clone_size: NA; d_call: TRBD1; j_call: TRBJ1-1; cdr3_nt: TGTGCCAGCAGCTCGGGACAGGGGAACACTGAAGCTTTCTTT; cdr3_aa: CASSSGQGNTEAFF
v_call: TRBV18; clone_size: NA; d_call: NA; j_call: TRBJ1-2; cdr3_nt: TGTGCCAGCTCACCGGGCCAGATCAATGGCTACACCTTC; cdr3_aa: CASSPGQINGYTF
v_call: TRBV3-1/TRBV3-2; clone_size: NA; d_call: TRBD1; j_call: TRBJ2-5; cdr3_nt: TGTGCCAGCAGCCAGGTCGACAGGGACGTAGAGACCCAGTACTTC; cdr3_aa: CASSQVDRDVETQYF
v_call: TRBV6-5; clone_size: NA; d_call: NA; j_call: TRBJ2-5; cdr3_nt: TGTGCCAGCAGCCGAGACAGGGAGACCCAGTACTTC; cdr3_aa: CASSRDRETQYF